One sample yielded the 5 T cell receptor beta chains listed below, sequenced in a study of OX40 agonist ivuxolimab in advanced cancers. Some clones are missing from TCRdb's copy, which holds only in-frame ones; the method was immunoSEQ multiplex PCR. The repertoire holds roughly 60,000 clones, roughly 89% seen once, with 4.6% in the top ten. Sequenced here: CD4+ or CD8+ T cells sorted from blood, sampled in a trial of the OX40 agonist ivuxolimab. These receptors all come from an adult with an advanced solid tumor such as melanoma, head and neck, liver or kidney cancer.

V gene TRBV2 combines with J gene TRBJ2-5; 10 bases fit TRBD2. The J call may be in error: the DNA end matches TRBJ2-7 better. There are 15 residues in the CDR3. From germline, CDR1 is SNHLY and CDR2 FYNNEI. The CDR3 region has the DNA TGTGCCAGCAGTGTAAGAGCGGGAGGGACCTACGAGCAGTACTTC. As protein: CASSVRAGGTYEQYF.

The chain links TRBV2 to TRBJ2-7, with D perhaps matching TRBD1 or TRBD2 (6 bases each). The V end lost 0 bases, the J end lost 6 bases, and 15 bases lay between the germline ends. This CDR3 region has 15 residues. Looked up from germline, CDR1 is SNHLY and CDR2 is FYNNEI. The CDR3: CASSEARDTASEQYF. The CDR3 region has the DNA TGTGCCAGCAGTGAAGCGCGGGACACCGCTTCCGAGCAGTACTTC.

This clone was counted a single time. The rearrangement uses TRBV6-1 and TRBJ2-7; 10 positions agree with TRBD2. CDR3 length: 14 amino acids. Per germline, CDR1 MNHNS and CDR2 SASEGT. Trimming took 7 bases from V and 7 from J; bases not matched to a gene: 10. Written as DNA, the CDR3 is TGTGCCAGCACTAGCGGGAGCCTGGGGAGGGAGCAGTACTTC. Translating gives CASTSGSLGREQYF.

The V call is TRBV19, the J call TRBJ2-4; TRBD1 aligns across 8 bases. The CDR3 consists of 14 residues. Trimming cost V 5 bases and J 15 bases; bases outside gene matches: 15. From germline, CDR1 is LNHDA and CDR2 SQIVND (reference sequence). CDR3 DNA sequence: TGTGCCAGTAGTTCAAATAGGGGGACAGGAATGGGGTACTTC. Protein product: CASSSNRGTGMGYF.

The chain recombines TRBV7-9 with TRBJ2-2; the D is unclear. Trimming removed 3 bases at V and 2 bases at J, with 1 base between. The germline gives CDR1 SEHNR, CDR2 FQNEAQ (reference sequence). This CDR3 spans 12 amino acids. The CDR3 DNA follows: TGTGCCAGCAGCTTTAACACCGGGGAGCTGTTTTTT. Protein sequence: CASSFNTGELFF.